This T cell receptor beta chain was obtained from a study of blood T cell repertoires in COVID-19. Study background: Collection of acute and convalescent COVID-19 samples took place in the United States, Italy and Spain. T cells, B-cell-depleted T cells, or PBMCs provided the cDNA or gDNA that served as material.

Trimming removed 3 bases at V and 3 bases at J, with 5 bases between. The CDR3 sequence is 12 residues long. In germline, CDR1 is DFQATT, CDR2 SNEGSKA (reference sequence). This clone was detected once. In the authors' methods: Reference gene primer amplification gave estimated nucleated cell counts. Sequencing was performed with immunoSEQ multiplex PCR; in TCRdb, only in-frame clones are kept and a portion is missing. The D gene and trimming were derived from the DNA, and the V and J assignments and clone size from that table. The sample lists roughly 100,000 clones; around four fifths were seen once.

V usage is TRBV20-1 and J usage is TRBJ2-2; D uncertain. This receptor was obtained from a man between 35 and 55 years old with active or convalescent COVID-19. Sequenced material: peripheral blood. The CDR3 region has the DNA TGCAGTGCTAGTGCCGACACCGGGGAGCTGTTTTTT. Its translation: CSASADTGELFF.